One and the same sample provided the 16 T cell receptor beta chains below, sequenced in a study of cytomegalovirus exposure and HLA in healthy donors. The PCR used 60 Vbeta and 13 Jbeta primers. Method: immunoSEQ multiplex PCR; TCRdb's copy keeps in-frame clones and lacks some. The data show a few hundred thousand clones, around nine tenths seen once. The sample was PBMCs. The receptors come from a girl under 10 years old in good health and CMV-seronegative.

In DNA form, the CDR3 reads TGTGCCAGCAGCGTAGGTCTAGCGGGCTACAATGAGCAGTTCTTC. Encoded protein: CASSVGLAGYNEQFF. The chain has TRBV9 and TRBJ2-1, with TRBD2 matching over 8 bases. Germline V gene sequence: CDR1 SGDLS, CDR2 YYNGEE. The trim removed 0 bases at V and 3 bases at J, leaving 2 bases unmatched. The CDR3 spans 15 residues. The variable domain in full, completed from reference TRBV9 and TRBJ2-1, reads DSGVTQTPKHLITATGQRVTLRCSPRSGDLSVYWYQQSLDQGLQFLIQYYNGEERAKGNILERFSAQQFPDLHSELNLSSLELGDSALYFCASSVGLAGYNEQFFGPGTRLTVL.

The chain joins TRBV18 to TRBJ1-3; D is unclear. The CDR3 contains 15 residues. Germline assignment: CDR1 KGHSH and CDR2 LQKENI. V was clipped by 0 bases and J by 4 bases, with 10 bases between them. The CDR3 nucleotides read TGTGCCAGCTCACCACCGACTGCTGGGGGAAACACCATATATTTT. Amino acids: CASSPPTAGGNTIYF.

The J gene is TRBJ2-7, the V gene TRBV6-5, with 10 nucleotides matching TRBD2. The CDR3 spans 12 residues. Germline values: CDR1 MNHEY, CDR2 SVGAGI. V shed 7 bases and J 6 bases; nucleotides not matched to a gene: 3. CDR3 loop: CASTGLATEQYF. The DNA of the CDR3 is TGTGCCAGCACGGGACTAGCGACCGAGCAGTACTTC.

This clone was picked up one time. The chain is built from TRBV10-2 and TRBJ2-5; 15 bases match TRBD2. Unmatched junction bases numbered 4, after V lost 7 bases and J lost 1 base. Germline V gene sequence: CDR1 WSHSY, CDR2 SAAADI. The CDR3 extends over 16 amino acids. CDR3: CASMGTSGGRQETQYF. The DNA of the CDR3 is TGCGCCAGCATGGGGACTAGCGGGGGGCGCCAAGAGACCCAGTACTTC.

In its sample, this clone was seen once. CDR3 region: CASRPSGLAASGTQYF. In DNA, the CDR3 is TGCGCCAGCAGACCCTCTGGACTAGCGGCCTCGGGGACCCAGTACTTC. The chain uses TRBV5-1 and TRBJ2-5; 10 bases agree with TRBD2. V lost 5 bases, J lost 7 bases, and 14 bases stayed unmatched. The germline CDR1 and CDR2 sequences are SGHRS and YFSETQ. This CDR3 spans 16 amino acids.

The CDR3 sequence is CASSSSSSAYEQYF. CDR3 DNA sequence: TGTGCCAGCAGCTCCTCTAGCAGCGCCTACGAGCAGTACTTC. This sequence joins TRBV7-9 and TRBJ2-7, with a tentative D call TRBD2 (5 bases). This CDR3 has 14 residues. V lost 4 bases and J lost 2, with 12 bases in between. The germline V gene encodes CDR1 SEHNR and CDR2 FQNEAQ (reference sequence).

The chain couples TRBV5-8 to TRBJ1-1; a possible D gene is TRBD1 (6 bases). The CDR3 sequence is 13 residues long. Trimming left V 2 bases short and J 11 bases short, with 16 bases between. Germline-derived CDR1 and CDR2 are SGHTS and YDEGEE. CDR3 amino acids: CASSFQGSVEAFF. CDR3 DNA: TGTGCCAGCAGCTTTCAGGGGAGCGTTGAGGCTTTCTTT. Looking up the rest from reference TRBV5-8 and TRBJ1-1 gives the full variable domain: EAGVTQSPTHLIKTRGQQATLRCSPISGHTSVYWYQQALGLGLQFLLWYDEGEERNRGNFPPRFSGRQFPNYSSELNVNALELEDSALYLCASSFQGSVEAFFGQGTRLTVV.

The rearrangement joins TRBV30 to TRBJ2-2, with 9 bases aligning to TRBD2. The germline CDR1 and CDR2 sequences are GTSNPN and SVGIG (reference sequence). The length of the CDR3 is 14 residues. The trim removed 1 base at V and 6 bases at J, leaving 3 bases unmatched. The CDR3 region has the DNA TGTGCCTGGAGTGCTAGCGGGACGGCCGGGGAGCTGTTTTTT. It encodes CAWSASGTAGELFF.

The chain combines TRBV25-1 with TRBJ2-7; D is perhaps TRBD1 (5 bases). V lost 4 bases and J 3 bases, leaving 13 bases between the germline ends. The germline V gene has CDR1 MGHDK and CDR2 SYGVNS. This CDR3 is built from 14 residues. DNA of the CDR3: TGTGCCAGCAGTGGGACAAGTCTGGGCTACGAGCAGTACTTC. As protein: CASSGTSLGYEQYF.

The chain carries TRBV5-4 and TRBJ1-1, with D unclear. Germline V gene lookup returns CDR1 SGHNT and CDR2 YYREEE (reference sequence). Trimming took off 5 bases at V and 4 bases at J, with 12 bases between the two ends. The length of the CDR3 is 13 residues. The CDR3 spells CASRPGIGTEAFF. The DNA for the CDR3 is TGTGCCAGCAGGCCAGGTATCGGCACTGAAGCTTTCTTT. The full variable domain, its missing parts supplied by reference TRBV5-4 and TRBJ1-1, is ETGVTQSPTHLIKTRGQQVTLRCSSQSGHNTVSWYQQALGQGPQFIFQYYREEENGRGNFPPRFSGLQFPNYSSELNVNALELDDSALYLCASRPGIGTEAFFGQGTRLTVV.

CDR3 DNA: TGTGCCAGCAGCTCGCAGGGGAAACGCGTATACGAGCAGTACTTC. Protein: CASSSQGKRVYEQYF. This rearrangement joins TRBV11-2 to TRBJ2-7; D possibly corresponds to TRBD1 (6 bases). CDR3 length: 15 residues. The V gene's germline CDR1 is SGHAT and CDR2 FQNNGV. The ends were cut back, 4 bases at V and 4 bases at J, with 17 bases in the middle.

The chain couples TRBV28 to TRBJ1-2; the D gene is possibly TRBD1 (5 bases). This CDR3 is built from 16 residues. Trimming shortened V by 5 bases and J by 2 bases, and 18 bases separated the two germline ends. Germline V gene sequence: CDR1 MDHEN, CDR2 SYDVKM. CDR3 protein: CASSPREAYRNYGYTF. CDR3 in DNA: TGTGCCAGCAGTCCCAGGGAGGCATATCGCAACTATGGCTACACCTTC.

The genes are TRBV27 and TRBJ2-3; D might be TRBD2 (6 bases). The CDR3 loop spans 15 amino acids. Trimming left V 8 bases short and J 6 bases short, with 21 bases between. CDR1 is MNHEY and CDR2 is SMNVEV in the germline V gene (reference sequence). This CDR3 reads CASSRILAEWDTQYF. CDR3 in DNA: TGTGCCAGCTCACGGATACTAGCCGAGTGGGATACGCAGTATTTT.

V and J are TRBV19 and TRBJ2-7, with 7 bases fitting TRBD2. The V gene's germline CDR1 is LNHDA and CDR2 SQIVND (reference sequence). The CDR3 contains 14 residues. With V trimmed by 7 bases and J by 1 base, 7 bases remained unmatched. In DNA, the CDR3 is TGTGCCAGTAAGCCGACTAGCACATCCTACGAGCAGTACTTC. Protein: CASKPTSTSYEQYF.

This clone was observed once. J is TRBJ1-2 and V is TRBV6-5; tentatively, D is TRBD1 (6 bases). The CDR3 has 16 residues. Trimming stripped 2 bases from V and 5 bases from J, with 18 bases between. CDR1 and CDR2 (germline): MNHEY, SVGAGI. For the CDR3, the DNA is TGTGCCAGCAGTTACGTAACAGGGTTATTTGGTTATGGCTACACCTTC. This encodes CASSYVTGLFGYGYTF.

The chain combines TRBV5-1 with TRBJ2-4, with a tentative D call TRBD1 (6 bases). V was pared by 3 bases and J by 0 bases, with 19 bases between. CDR1 SGHRS and CDR2 YFSETQ come from the germline V gene. The CDR3 is 18 residues long. CDR3 nucleotides: TGCGCCAGCAGCTCCACGGTCACAGGGAGTTTAGCCAAAAACATTCAGTACTTC. As protein: CASSSTVTGSLAKNIQYF.